This is a list of T cell receptor beta chains from one sample in a study of blood T cell repertoires in COVID-19. Method: immunoSEQ multiplex PCR; TCRdb's copy keeps in-frame clones and lacks some. There are 70,000 to 85,000 clones in the sample; roughly 80% occur only once, and approximately 12% lies in the top ten. Sequencing was done on a sample of peripheral blood. Every receptor here comes from a man aged 80 or over with acute or convalescent COVID-19. CDR3s include the opening cysteine and the closing phenylalanine or tryptophan. A D gene is named only where the DNA matches it firmly. Clone size is not always given. Where it is, it says once, few, many or a class for expanded clones.

v_call: TRBV11-3
clone_size: .
j_call: TRBJ2-5
d_call: TRBD1
cdr3_aa: CASSSTQGDETQYF
cdr3_nt: TGTGCCAGCAGCTCAACACAGGGGGACGAGACCCAGTACTTC

v_call: TRBV30
clone_size: .
j_call: TRBJ1-2
d_call: .
cdr3_aa: CAWSAPEGDGTNYGYTF
cdr3_nt: TGTGCCTGGAGTGCACCAGAAGGGGATGGGACTAACTATGGCTACACCTTC

v_call: TRBV30
clone_size: .
j_call: TRBJ1-4
d_call: .
cdr3_aa: CAWSVKSPRKLFF
cdr3_nt: TGTGCCTGGAGTGTAAAATCACCGAGAAAACTGTTTTTT

v_call: TRBV10-3
clone_size: .
j_call: TRBJ1-6
d_call: TRBD1
cdr3_aa: CAISEIGRQGLDSPLHF
cdr3_nt: TGTGCCATCAGTGAAATAGGGAGACAGGGCCTCGATTCACCCCTCCACTTT

v_call: TRBV11-1
clone_size: once
j_call: TRBJ2-5
d_call: TRBD1
cdr3_aa: CASSLVQGVQETQYF
cdr3_nt: TGTGCCAGCAGCTTAGTCCAGGGGGTCCAAGAGACCCAGTACTTC

v_call: TRBV18
clone_size: .
j_call: TRBJ2-1
d_call: TRBD2
cdr3_aa: CASSLAGGHNEQFF
cdr3_nt: TGTGCCAGCTCCCTAGCGGGGGGGCACAATGAGCAGTTCTTC

v_call: TRBV5-1
clone_size: .
j_call: TRBJ1-3
d_call: TRBD1
cdr3_aa: CASSYTPPGQSQSGNTIYF
cdr3_nt: TGCGCCAGCAGCTATACACCCCCGGGACAGTCTCAATCGGGAAACACCATATATTTT

v_call: TRBV10-3
clone_size: .
j_call: TRBJ1-5
d_call: .
cdr3_aa: CATGPGNSNQPQHF
cdr3_nt: TGTGCCACCGGCCCCGGGAATAGCAATCAGCCCCAGCATTTT

v_call: TRBV5-4
clone_size: .
j_call: TRBJ1-2
d_call: TRBD1
cdr3_aa: CASSRDSGDYGYTF
cdr3_nt: TGTGCCAGCAGCCGGGACAGTGGGGACTATGGCTACACCTTC

v_call: TRBV15
clone_size: .
j_call: TRBJ2-3
d_call: TRBD2
cdr3_aa: CATSKRGGRNTQYF
cdr3_nt: TGTGCCACCAGCAAGCGGGGGGGCCGGAATACGCAGTATTTT

v_call: TRBV2
clone_size: .
j_call: TRBJ2-2
d_call: TRBD2
cdr3_aa: CASSYRDLSAGGSGELFF
cdr3_nt: TGTGCCAGCAGTTATAGGGACCTCTCAGCGGGGGGTTCCGGGGAGCTGTTTTTT

v_call: TRBV30
clone_size: .
j_call: TRBJ1-1
d_call: .
cdr3_aa: CAWSVQVNTEAFF
cdr3_nt: TGTGCCTGGAGTGTACAGGTGAACACTGAAGCTTTCTTT

v_call: TRBV24-1
clone_size: once
j_call: TRBJ1-5
d_call: TRBD1
cdr3_aa: CATSDGQGVNQPQHF
cdr3_nt: TGTGCCACCAGTGATGGACAGGGGGTCAATCAGCCCCAGCATTTT

v_call: TRBV3-1/TRBV3-2
clone_size: few
j_call: TRBJ2-7
d_call: .
cdr3_aa: CASSQTVVSYEQYF
cdr3_nt: TGTGCCAGCAGTCAAACAGTAGTCTCCTACGAGCAGTACTTC

v_call: TRBV5-4
clone_size: .
j_call: TRBJ1-2
d_call: .
cdr3_aa: CASSIRTVNYGYTF
cdr3_nt: TGTGCCAGCAGCATCCGGACAGTCAACTATGGCTACACCTTC

v_call: TRBV12-1
clone_size: .
j_call: TRBJ1-1
d_call: .
cdr3_aa: CASSPPDRTLAFF
cdr3_nt: TGTGCCAGCAGCCCCCCGGACAGGACGTTAGCTTTCTTT

v_call: TRBV6-5
clone_size: .
j_call: TRBJ1-4
d_call: .
cdr3_aa: CASSYLSFDEKLFF
cdr3_nt: TGTGCCAGCAGTTACTTGTCGTTCGATGAAAAACTGTTTTTT

v_call: TRBV30
clone_size: .
j_call: TRBJ1-1
d_call: .
cdr3_aa: CAWWGRGNTEAFF
cdr3_nt: TGTGCCTGGTGGGGGAGGGGGAACACTGAAGCTTTCTTT

v_call: TRBV5-5
clone_size: .
j_call: TRBJ2-3
d_call: TRBD2
cdr3_aa: CASSPLAGGADTQYF
cdr3_nt: TGTGCCAGCAGCCCTCTAGCGGGAGGAGCAGATACGCAGTATTTT

v_call: TRBV4-1
clone_size: .
j_call: TRBJ1-1
d_call: TRBD1
cdr3_aa: CASSKRTGSNTEAFF
cdr3_nt: TGCGCCAGCAGCAAAAGGACAGGGAGTAACACTGAAGCTTTCTTT

v_call: TRBV7-9
clone_size: .
j_call: TRBJ2-3
d_call: .
cdr3_aa: CASSRQSTDTQYF
cdr3_nt: TGTGCCAGCAGCAGACAGAGCACAGATACGCAGTATTTT

v_call: TRBV4-1
clone_size: .
j_call: TRBJ1-2
d_call: .
cdr3_aa: CASSQDGQGNYGYTF
cdr3_nt: TGCGCCAGCAGCCAAGACGGGCAGGGGAACTATGGCTACACCTTC

v_call: TRBV19
clone_size: .
j_call: TRBJ1-1
d_call: .
cdr3_aa: CASSIRLNTEAFF
cdr3_nt: TGTGCCAGTAGTATCAGGTTAAACACTGAAGCTTTCTTT

v_call: TRBV6-6
clone_size: .
j_call: TRBJ1-1
d_call: TRBD1
cdr3_aa: CASIATGGNTEAFF
cdr3_nt: TGTGCCAGCATCGCGACAGGGGGGAACACTGAAGCTTTCTTT

v_call: TRBV7-9
clone_size: .
j_call: TRBJ1-4
d_call: TRBD1
cdr3_aa: CASSLVGDRGGEKLFF
cdr3_nt: TGTGCCAGCAGCTTAGTAGGGGACAGGGGCGGCGAAAAACTGTTTTTT

v_call: TRBV4-1
clone_size: .
j_call: TRBJ1-3
d_call: .
cdr3_aa: CASSQDSSRNTIYF
cdr3_nt: TGCGCCAGCAGCCAGGACAGCTCCAGAAACACCATATATTTT